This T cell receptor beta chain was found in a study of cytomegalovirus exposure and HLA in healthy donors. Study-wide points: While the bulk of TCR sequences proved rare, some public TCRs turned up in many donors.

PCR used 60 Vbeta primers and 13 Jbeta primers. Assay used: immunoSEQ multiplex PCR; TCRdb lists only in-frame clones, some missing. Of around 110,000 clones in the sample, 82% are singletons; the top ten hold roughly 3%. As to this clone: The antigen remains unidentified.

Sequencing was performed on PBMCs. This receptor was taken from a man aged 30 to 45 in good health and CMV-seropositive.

CDR3 sequence: CASSLRGQVLVPQHF. The CDR3 bases are TGTGCCAGCAGTTTAAGGGGGCAGGTACTCGTGCCCCAGCATTTT. The V and J genes are TRBV28 and TRBJ1-5, with 7 bases lining up with TRBD1. Germline V gene sequence: CDR1 MDHEN, CDR2 SYDVKM. V lost 2 bases, J lost 9 bases, and 10 bases stayed unmatched. CDR3 size: 15 residues.